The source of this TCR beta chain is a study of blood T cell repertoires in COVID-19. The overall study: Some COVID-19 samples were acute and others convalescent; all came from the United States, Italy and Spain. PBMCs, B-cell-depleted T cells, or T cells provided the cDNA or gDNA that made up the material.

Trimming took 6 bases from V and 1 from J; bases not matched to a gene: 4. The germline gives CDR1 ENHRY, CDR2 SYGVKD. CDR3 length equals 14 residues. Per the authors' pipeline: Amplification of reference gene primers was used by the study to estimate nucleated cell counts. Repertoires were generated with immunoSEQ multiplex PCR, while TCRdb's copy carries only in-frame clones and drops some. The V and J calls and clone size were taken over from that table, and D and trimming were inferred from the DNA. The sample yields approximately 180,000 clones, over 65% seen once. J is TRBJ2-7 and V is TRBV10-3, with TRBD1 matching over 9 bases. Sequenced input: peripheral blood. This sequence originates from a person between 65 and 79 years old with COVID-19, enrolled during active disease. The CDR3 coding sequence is TGTGCCATCAGATGGACAGGGGAGTCCTACGAGCAGTACTTC. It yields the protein CAIRWTGESYEQYF.